This T cell receptor (beta chain) stems from a study of cytomegalovirus exposure and HLA in healthy donors (TCRdb year 2017). About the study as a whole: An earlier analysis of approximately 640 of the donors reported roughly 300 Gb of sequence data and 117 million unique TCR beta sequences from about 180 million T cells. In a later analysis, previously published TCR beta repertoires from 550 to 750 donors were re-analyzed and high-resolution HLA genotyping was added so that TCR occurrence patterns could be studied. In an earlier analysis of roughly 600 of the donors, high-throughput TCR beta sequencing was used to judge whether each TCR beta V gene segment behaved as functional or pseudogenic. Every repertoire in the discovery cohort had been generated on one and the same sequencing platform. Typing coverage differed by locus: A, B, C, DRB1 and DQB1 were typed in roughly 629-640 donors, DQA1 in around 500, DPA1 in roughly 590, and DPB1 in just under 490. Along with the roughly 670-subject first cohort, a separate validation cohort of over a hundred different subjects was used. Rather than drawing on any new phenotypic data, the later analysis identified candidate immune exposures from TCR beta sequences and the way those sequences occurred across donors. The study profiled the T cell repertoires of under 700 subjects by immunosequencing and related them to cytomegalovirus serostatus. To predict cytomegalovirus infection status, the study combined high-throughput TCR immunosequencing, statistical association of individual TCRs with disease status, and machine learning. Among roughly 370 genotyped donors of the cohort, an average of about 240,000 unique TCR beta nucleotide sequences were sequenced per donor, roughly a sixth of them non-productive. Genome-wide SNP genotypes for about 60% of the roughly 670 donors were used in a later genetic analysis, which treated that subset as a discovery cohort. Both class I and class II loci were covered by HLA typing, at four-digit resolution. Donor age, sex, ethnicity and CMV serostatus were compiled alongside the repertoire data. About 5 DR-DQ haplotypes were handled as single units for association and clustering, since linkage in the cohort was strong. The aim of the study was to test whether cataloging public T cell receptors could identify signatures of past pathogen exposure. Among the roughly 390 genotyped donors, about 85% belonged to the genetic ancestry cluster associated with self-reported Caucasian donors. An early release covering just under 650 HLA-typed donors comprised approximately 300 gigabases of sequencing data and around 85 million unique TCR sequences.

A remark on this clone: Its antigen is not yet known. Qualities for individual bases were not recorded, and no much larger clone is one base off.

Results and caveats for the whole study, not just this receptor: A later analysis found that most CMV-associated TCR beta chains appeared HLA-restricted, with HLA associations seemingly driven largely by CMV exposure. A cluster of highly shared sequence variants was judged likely to represent a technical artifact of the sequencing pipeline. In a later analysis, the rate of TCR association differed among HLA loci, with DRB1 alleles having the most associated TCRs and HLA-C alleles having the fewest. A further reported finding was that TCR beta sequences accurately predicted the HLA-A and HLA-B alleles for most subjects in the first cohort. Compared with the approximately 600-donor mean, donors in an Asian-associated ancestry cluster had fewer N-insertions in productive TCRs, according to a later genetic analysis. Cytomegalovirus status was reported to be diagnosed by the classifier with high specificity and sensitivity in both the original and validation cohorts. At a false discovery rate of 0.05, a later analysis linked around 17,000 TCR beta sequences to specific HLA alleles. Compared with equally common non-associated chains, HLA-associated TCR beta chains in a later analysis were more clonally expanded and had lower generation probabilities. Because HLA typing was missing for some donors at each locus, association tests included only the typed subset. Most TCR sequences were seen in very few donors, while some public TCRs were found in many individuals. A later analysis reported that several top co-occurrence clusters appeared linked to parvovirus B19, influenza, CMV and Epstein-Barr virus. The authors suggested that the approach could potentially be extended to other disease states and immunological phenotypes. When HLA alleles, especially DR and DQ, strongly co-occurred, attributing TCR associations to individual alleles was difficult. An association between a missense DCLRE1C variant and V-gene and J-gene trimming of TCR beta chains was found in a later genetic analysis and replicated in an independent cohort. Correlated functional status among segregating V segments might be attributable to linkage disequilibrium, but an unknown experimental factor could not be ruled out. The only immune exposure information available for the cohort was CMV serostatus. In an earlier analysis of about 540 of the donors, most TCR beta V segments were observed in productive rearrangements about 87% or about 30% of the time, broadly matching IMGT annotations. Because counts were too low, approximately 15 rarely observed V segments, including chromosome 9 orphons, were excluded from the earlier analysis of about 500 of the donors. The presence/absence analyses assumed that sequencing depth was roughly uniform across donors, and that assumption may not be true. A few of the identified cytomegalovirus-associated TCR beta chains were confirmed in vitro to be specific for cytomegalovirus antigens. Because the 87-base-pair reads could not distinguish some IMGT-functional V segments, including TRBV6-2 and TRBV6-3, those segments were excluded. A total of fewer than 200 TCR beta chains were listed by the study as associated with cytomegalovirus. The cohort was sequenced for TCR beta chains only, and without alpha or paired-chain data the features that could be detected were limited.

Library preparation employed the immunoSEQ multiplex PCR assay. The multiplex PCR relied on a mix of 60 forward primers for TCR Vbeta segments and 13 reverse primers for TCR Jbeta segments. The CDR3 region of rearranged TCR beta genes was amplified from genomic DNA with a multiplex PCR assay. The amplified TCR beta libraries were sequenced on the Illumina HiSeq System as 87-base-pair reads. The original pipeline was this. In a later analysis, roughly 80 million unique TCR beta chains were counted across the roughly 670 repertoires, and around 10 million of these chains were shared by at least two donors. Raw reads were error-corrected and collapsed into unique sequences with a nearest-neighbor algorithm that merged closely related sequences to remove PCR and sequencing errors. V, D and J gene segments were assigned by aligning CDR3 sequences to IMGT reference sequences. For a sequence to be retained, a match of at least six nucleotides to both a V gene segment and a J gene segment was required. A rearrangement was called productive if the CDR3 had no stop codons and remained in frame with V and J, and every other rearrangement was called non-productive. CDR3 was defined according to IMGT convention as the region running from the second conserved V-encoded cysteine to the conserved J-encoded phenylalanine. The earlier analysis of about 560 of the donors excluded any sequence lacking an unambiguous match to a single V gene segment. In an earlier analysis of approximately 590 of the donors, a V segment was called functional when productive rearrangements were above 56.7%, and segregating when the standard deviation between donors exceeded 5%. A statistical classification framework was built to diagnose cytomegalovirus status from the catalog of TCR beta chain sequences. In a later analysis, TCR nucleotide sequences were compared against IMGT/GENE-DB human TR gene sequences so that V and J genes could be assigned. In a later analysis, CDR3 sequences and most-parsimonious VDJ recombination scenarios were assigned using the TCRdist pipeline. In a later analysis, every TCR beta chain was defined by the combination of its CDR3 amino acid sequence and its V-gene family, and reads without a unique V-gene family were dropped. A later analysis removed roughly 590 highly shared, low-generation-probability nucleotide sequences to deal with suspected cross-contamination and a sequencing artifact. A later analysis calculated a clonal expansion index for each public chain from normalized within-repertoire ranks of inferred template counts. In a later analysis, generation probabilities were computed using a VDJ recombination model fitted to out-of-frame rearrangements, and the results were checked against IGoR. In a later analysis, hypergeometric tests were used to score TCR-TCR, TCR-HLA and TCR-CMV co-occurrence, with a repertoire-size bias correction applied to TCR pairs. In a later analysis, false discovery rates were estimated by permuting HLA or CMV assignments 20 times. In a later analysis, co-occurring TCRs were grouped using DBSCAN, with TCRdist sequence similarity added in when clustering inside HLA-allele-positive subsets. For co-occurrence clustering, repertoires with fewer than 30,000 or more than 120,000 public chains were excluded, along with five repertoires with anomalous nucleotide sharing. TCRdb holds this immuneACCESS table with in-frame rearrangements only. Some clones are missing; in checked studies, unresolved V genes explain under half, and the rest has no known cause. V and J calls and clone size follow that table, whereas D and trimming were derived from the DNA. Counted in this sample were more than 150,000 clones; 76% of them appeared once. The ten most abundant clones make up around 1.6% of the sample.

In total, 630 or so healthy bone marrow donors made up the cohort. All cohort members were sampled while nominally healthy, although unrecorded immune exposures were likely present. The donor tested CMV seronegative and was one of the 352 seronegative cohort members. Each donor provided a peripheral blood sample, and peripheral blood mononuclear cells were used for TCR beta sequencing. The Qiagen DNeasy Blood Extraction Kit was used to extract genomic DNA from the blood cell samples. The CDR3 measures 15 amino acids from cysteine to phenylalanine. This entry keeps only the CDR3 DNA: 45 bases, framed from base 1. Reading the germline V gene gives CDR1 SQVTM and CDR2 ANQGSEA. Trimmed from V: 6 bases; trimmed from J: 10 bases; junction bases lacking a gene match: 17.

Here the chain combines TRBV29-1 and TRBJ2-1; 8 central bases correspond to TRBD2. This receptor was taken from a young man in good health and CMV-seronegative. Source material: PBMCs. CDR3 reads: CSVPKSLAGKGEQFF. At the DNA level, the sequence is TGCAGCGTCCCCAAATCGTTAGCGGGAAAGGGGGAGCAGTTCTTC.